A single T cell receptor beta chain is shown here with its context. Its specificity is not known. Broader study findings: Greatest tumor Treg TCR overlap was with tumor naive CD4+ cells. Larger-cohort validation covered only one TCR beta V-J rearrangement.

V was cut by 7 bases and J by 4 bases, with 8 bases left in between. This CDR3 has 12 amino acids. From germline, CDR1 is MDHEN and CDR2 SYDVKM. Semi-nested PCR with Nested Universal Primer A followed constant-region reverse priming of full-length variable regions. A single record per CDR3 protein comes from TCRdb applying MiXCR to the 5' RACE reads. The sample holds more than 40,000 distinct CDR3 sequences, roughly 27% seen once. The chain couples TRBV28 to TRBJ2-1; TRBD1 is a possible D gene (6 bases). The TCR originated in a female donor with breast cancer. The specimen sequenced was memory CD4+ T cells sorted from a lymph node. The subset: memory CD4+ T cells, CD4+CD45RO+CD25-. The CDR3 bases are TGTGCCAGCATGACAGGATACAATGAGCAGTTCTTC. This encodes CASMTGYNEQFF.